These T cell receptor beta chains were read from a single sample in a study of Graves' ophthalmopathy and Graves' hyperthyroidism. Each CDR3 protein is one row after TCRdb ran MiXCR on the multiplex PCR reads. The sample carries roughly 600,000 distinct CDR3 sequences, approximately 37% recorded once. The material sequenced was peripheral blood or thyroid tissue (not recorded which). These receptors came from an adult man with Graves' hyperthyroidism. CDR3s include the opening cysteine and the closing phenylalanine or tryptophan. A D gene is named only where the DNA matches it firmly. Only some rows state a clone size, as once, few, many or a class for expanded clones.

j_call d_call v_call clone_size cdr3_aa cdr3_nt
TRBJ2-5 - TRBV20-1 - CSASKGGVWARETQYF TGCAGTGCTAGTAAGGGGGGAGTATGGGCCCGAGAGACCCAGTACTTC
TRBJ1-5 - TRBV2 few CASSEAVQSNQPQHF TGTGCCAGCAGTGAAGCGGTACAGAGTAATCAGCCCCAGCATTTT
TRBJ1-6 - TRBV6-2/TRBV6-3 - CASSYPRGSPLHF TGTGCCAGCAGCTATCCCCGGGGATCACCCCTCCACTTT
TRBJ1-2 - TRBV7-3 - CASSSGAPNYGYTF TGTGCCAGCAGCTCGGGAGCCCCTAACTATGGCTACACCTTC
TRBJ2-2 - TRBV19 many CASGTRALKTGELFF TGTGCCAGCGGGACCCGGGCCCTAAAAACCGGGGAGCTGTTTTTT
TRBJ2-7 TRBD2 TRBV20-1 many CSARASLAGRKSYEQYF TGCAGTGCCAGAGCTAGTTTAGCGGGACGGAAGTCCTACGAGCAGTACTTC
TRBJ2-5 - TRBV19 many CASSEGVARETQYF TGTGCCAGTAGCGAAGGGGTCGCTCGGGAGACCCAGTACTTC
TRBJ1-5 TRBD1 TRBV7-2 once CASSLHRGGNEQHF TGTGCCAGCAGCTTACACAGGGGAGGCAATGAGCAGCATTTT
TRBJ1-3 - TRBV7-8 few CASSLGAGTAGNTIYF TGTGCCAGCAGCTTAGGGGCCGGGACCGCGGGAAACACCATATATTTT
TRBJ1-3 - TRBV19 few CASSILGGLGNTIYF TGTGCCAGTAGTATTCTGGGCGGGCTCGGAAACACCATATATTTT
TRBJ1-5 - TRBV4-1 many CASSQTTGGNQPQHF TGCGCCAGCAGCCAGACGACAGGCGGCAATCAGCCCCAGCATTTT
TRBJ2-7 - TRBV6-1 - CASSEYGGISYEQYF TGTGCCAGCAGTGAATATGGAGGGATCTCCTACGAGCAGTACTTC
TRBJ2-7 TRBD1 TRBV6-1 - CASSELGTDLYEQYF TGTGCCAGCAGTGAATTGGGGACAGACCTATACGAGCAGTACTTC
TRBJ1-1 - TRBV5-1 many CASSLGSGTEAFF TGCGCCAGCAGCTTGGGGTCGGGCACTGAAGCTTTCTTT
TRBJ1-1 - TRBV19 - CASSIRSEAFF TGTGCCAGTAGTATTAGGAGTGAAGCTTTCTTT
TRBJ2-7 TRBD1 TRBV10-2 many CASSSRTGGAYEQYF TGTGCCAGCAGCTCCAGGACAGGGGGCGCCTACGAGCAGTACTTC
TRBJ2-6 TRBD1 TRBV6-5 many CASKRQGSGANVLTF TGTGCCAGCAAAAGACAGGGGTCTGGGGCCAACGTCCTGACTTTC
TRBJ1-2 TRBD1 TRBV29-1 once CSLGPGGSSGYTF TGCAGCTTAGGACCAGGGGGCTCGTCGGGCTACACCTTC
TRBJ1-2 - TRBV16 many CASSQSPTYGYTF TGTGCCAGCAGCCAATCCCCCACCTATGGCTACACCTTC
TRBJ2-7 TRBD2 TRBV29-1 - CSVEDRMRGVTGEQYF TGCAGCGTTGAAGATCGAATGCGGGGGGTGACCGGGGAGCAGTACTTC
TRBJ2-7 - TRBV15 - CATSRDLAGPVYEQYF TGTGCCACCAGCAGAGATTTGGCCGGACCGGTATACGAGCAGTACTTC